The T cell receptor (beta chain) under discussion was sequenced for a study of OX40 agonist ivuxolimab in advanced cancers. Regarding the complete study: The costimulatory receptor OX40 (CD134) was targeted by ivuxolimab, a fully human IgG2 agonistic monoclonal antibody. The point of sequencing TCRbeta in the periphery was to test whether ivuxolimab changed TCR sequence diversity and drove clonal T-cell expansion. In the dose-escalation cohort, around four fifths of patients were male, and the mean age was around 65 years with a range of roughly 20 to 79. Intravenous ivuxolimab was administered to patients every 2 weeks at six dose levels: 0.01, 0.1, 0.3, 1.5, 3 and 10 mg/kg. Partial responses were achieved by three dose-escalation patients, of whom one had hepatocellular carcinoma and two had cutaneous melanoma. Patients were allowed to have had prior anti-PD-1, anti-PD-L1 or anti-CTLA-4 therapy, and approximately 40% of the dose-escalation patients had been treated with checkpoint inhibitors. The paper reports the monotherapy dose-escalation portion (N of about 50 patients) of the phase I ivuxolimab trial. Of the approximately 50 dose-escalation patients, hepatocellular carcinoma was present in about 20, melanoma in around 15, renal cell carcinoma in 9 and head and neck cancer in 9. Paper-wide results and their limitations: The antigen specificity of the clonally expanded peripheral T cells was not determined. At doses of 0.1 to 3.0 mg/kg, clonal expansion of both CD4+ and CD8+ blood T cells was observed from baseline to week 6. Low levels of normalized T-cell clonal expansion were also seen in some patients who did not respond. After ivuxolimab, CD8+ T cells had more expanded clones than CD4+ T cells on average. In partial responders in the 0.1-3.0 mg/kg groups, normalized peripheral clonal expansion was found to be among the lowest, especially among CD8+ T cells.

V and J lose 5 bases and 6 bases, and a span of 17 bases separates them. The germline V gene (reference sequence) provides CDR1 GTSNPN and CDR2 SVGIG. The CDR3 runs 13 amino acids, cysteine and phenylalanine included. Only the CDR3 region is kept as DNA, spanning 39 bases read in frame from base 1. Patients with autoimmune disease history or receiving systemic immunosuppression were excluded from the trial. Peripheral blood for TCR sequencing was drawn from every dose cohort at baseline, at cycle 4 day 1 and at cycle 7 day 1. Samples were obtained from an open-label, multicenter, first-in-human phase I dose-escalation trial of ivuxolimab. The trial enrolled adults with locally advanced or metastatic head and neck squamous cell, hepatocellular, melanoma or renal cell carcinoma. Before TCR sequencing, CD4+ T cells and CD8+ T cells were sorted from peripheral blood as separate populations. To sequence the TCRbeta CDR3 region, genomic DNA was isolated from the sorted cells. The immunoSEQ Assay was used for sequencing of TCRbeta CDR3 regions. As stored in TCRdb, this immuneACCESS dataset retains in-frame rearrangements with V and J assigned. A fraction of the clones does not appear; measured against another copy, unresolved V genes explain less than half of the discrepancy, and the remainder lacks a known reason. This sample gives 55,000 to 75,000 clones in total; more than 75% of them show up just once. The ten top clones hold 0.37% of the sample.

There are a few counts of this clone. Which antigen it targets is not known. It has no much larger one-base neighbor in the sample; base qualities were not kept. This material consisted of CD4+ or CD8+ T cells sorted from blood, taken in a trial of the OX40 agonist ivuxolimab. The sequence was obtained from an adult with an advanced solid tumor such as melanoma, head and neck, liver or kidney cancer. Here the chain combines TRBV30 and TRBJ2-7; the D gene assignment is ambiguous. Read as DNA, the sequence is TGTGCCTGGGATCCGGGTTACAAAGGCGAGCAGTACTTC. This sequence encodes CAWDPGYKGEQYF.